These T cell receptor beta chains were read from a single sample in a study of blood T cell repertoires in COVID-19. Sequenced by immunoSEQ multiplex PCR; TCRdb stores in-frame clones only, minus some. The sample holds approximately 80,000 clones, under 85% seen once. The material sequenced was peripheral blood. All receptors come from a woman older than 75 with COVID-19, enrolled during active disease. Both conserved end residues are part of each CDR3. Fields, in order: V gene, CDR3 protein.

TRBV14 | CASSQDLVEGALNF
TRBV4-1 | CASSPGLLPYYEQYF
TRBV30 | CAWSLSTGQFF
TRBV3-1/TRBV3-2 | CASSQGSPGLGETQYF
TRBV19 | CASSTTGGGNYNEQFF
TRBV5-5 | CASSAGTGYPPLHF
TRBV4-3 | CASRGGRGGLTGELFF
TRBV28 | CASSADRGSFSEKLFF
TRBV12-3/TRBV12-4 | CASKRSSYEQYF
TRBV5-4 | CASSLDRSSGNTIYF
TRBV7-9 | CASSLGILSYEQYF
TRBV7-2 | CASSARTGRGNQPQHF